The 11 T cell receptor beta chains below all came from one sample that was sequenced in a study of blood T cell repertoires in COVID-19. Profiling relied on immunoSEQ multiplex PCR, and the TCRdb table lists in-frame clones only, not all of them. This sample has over 90,000 clones, with approximately 79% found just once. Sequenced material: peripheral blood. All receptors come from a man between 65 and 85 years old with COVID-19, enrolled during active disease.

The table lists this clone with a few counts. The chain has TRBV5-1 and TRBJ2-1, with 7 bases that match TRBD2. CDR1 and CDR2 from the germline V gene are SGHRS and YFSETQ. The CDR3 extends over 15 amino acids. J was trimmed by 1 base and V by 3 bases; bases with no gene match: 4. CDR3 in DNA: TGCGCCAGCAGCTCGACTAGCCTATCCTACAATGAGCAGTTCTTC. The encoded protein is CASSSTSLSYNEQFF.

The chain carries TRBV6-5 and TRBJ2-7; maybe TRBD2 (6 bases). This CDR3 is 15 amino acids long. The V gene lost 7 bases and the J gene lost 3 bases, with 19 bases spanning the gap. Germline V gene data show CDR1 as MNHEY and CDR2 as SVGAGI. CDR3 region: CASTFHGQGLYEQYF. The CDR3 DNA reads as TGTGCCAGCACCTTCCATGGGCAGGGACTCTACGAGCAGTACTTC.

The V and J genes are TRBV19 and TRBJ2-7; a weak D match, TRBD1 (6 bases). The length of the CDR3 is 13 residues. CDR1 is LNHDA and CDR2 is SQIVND in the germline V gene (reference sequence). Trimming pared 3 bases from V and 12 bases from J, leaving 18 bases between. The CDR3 DNA is TGTGCCAGTAGTATGGGGGACACTCTGAAGCGGTACTTC. Protein sequence: CASSMGDTLKRYF.

The chain has TRBV10-3 and TRBJ2-7; 10 bases are shared with TRBD1. The germline gives CDR1 ENHRY, CDR2 SYGVKD. J was trimmed by 1 base and V by 0 bases; bases with no gene match: 3. This CDR3 has 16 residues. The CDR3 DNA is TGTGCCATCAGTGAGTCGTGGACAGGGGGATCCTACGAGCAGTACTTC. As protein: CAISESWTGGSYEQYF.

The chain's CDR3 is CASSYAQYGYTF. For the CDR3, the DNA is TGTGCCAGCAGTTACGCTCAGTATGGCTACACCTTC. The chain employs TRBV6-2 or TRBV6-3 and TRBJ1-2, with no clear D. The CDR3 length is 12 residues. Trimming left V 2 bases short and J 5 bases short, with 6 bases between. From germline, CDR1 is MNHEY and CDR2 SVGEGT.

The rearrangement joins TRBV6-5 to TRBJ2-1; 9 nucleotides line up with TRBD2. The CDR3 length is 16 residues. Trimming cost V 4 bases and J 10 bases; bases outside gene matches: 14. Germline V gives CDR1 MNHEY, CDR2 SVGAGI. The CDR3 region has the DNA TGTGCCAGCAGTTCTCCTAGCGGGAAGTGGCGAGAGGAGCAGTTCTTC. Translation gives CASSSPSGKWREEQFF.

J is TRBJ2-2 and V is TRBV24-1; D is perhaps TRBD1 (5 bases). Trimming pared 8 bases from V and 4 bases from J, leaving 10 bases between. Germline V gives CDR1 KGHDR, CDR2 SFDVKD. The CDR3 loop spans 13 amino acids. The CDR3 sequence is CATKGFSTGELFF. DNA of the CDR3: TGTGCCACCAAGGGGTTTAGCACCGGGGAGCTGTTTTTT.

The chain employs TRBV7-3 and TRBJ2-3; unclear D gene. Germline CDR1 and CDR2: SGHTA and FQGTGA. CDR3 length: 15 amino acids. Trimming removed 5 bases from V and 6 bases from J, with 18 bases in between. CDR3 region: CASSPSLGVYDTQYF. The CDR3 DNA is TGTGCCAGCAGCCCTTCCTTAGGAGTATACGATACGCAGTATTTT.

This chain connects TRBV7-3 to TRBJ1-6; possibly TRBD1 for D (6 bases). Per germline, CDR1 SGHTA and CDR2 FQGTGA. V was shortened by 1 base and J by 7 bases, with 17 bases between the two germline ends. This CDR3 contains 17 residues. The CDR3 here is CASSLNAGGGVNSPLHF. CDR3 DNA sequence: TGTGCCAGCAGCTTAAACGCTGGCGGGGGCGTCAATTCACCCCTCCACTTT.

The chain uses TRBV19 and TRBJ1-3; D is perhaps TRBD1 (5 bases). From germline, CDR1 is LNHDA and CDR2 SQIVND (reference sequence). V was shortened by 3 bases and J by 3 bases, with 21 bases between the two germline ends. This CDR3 has 18 amino acids. This CDR3 reads CASSIDGQKGAGGNTIYF. The DNA for the CDR3 is TGTGCCAGTAGTATCGATGGTCAAAAAGGGGCAGGTGGAAACACCATATATTTT.

This clone has more than one count but fewer than ten. V and J are TRBV27 and TRBJ2-7; 7 bases fit TRBD2. Unmatched junction bases numbered 21, after V lost 5 bases and J lost 2 bases. This CDR3 is built from 19 residues. Germline CDR1 reads MNHEY; CDR2 reads SMNVEV (reference sequence). CDR3 region: CASSLEAAPWSGVTYEQYF. CDR3 sequence (DNA): TGTGCCAGCAGTCTTGAGGCTGCTCCGTGGAGCGGGGTAACCTACGAGCAGTACTTC.